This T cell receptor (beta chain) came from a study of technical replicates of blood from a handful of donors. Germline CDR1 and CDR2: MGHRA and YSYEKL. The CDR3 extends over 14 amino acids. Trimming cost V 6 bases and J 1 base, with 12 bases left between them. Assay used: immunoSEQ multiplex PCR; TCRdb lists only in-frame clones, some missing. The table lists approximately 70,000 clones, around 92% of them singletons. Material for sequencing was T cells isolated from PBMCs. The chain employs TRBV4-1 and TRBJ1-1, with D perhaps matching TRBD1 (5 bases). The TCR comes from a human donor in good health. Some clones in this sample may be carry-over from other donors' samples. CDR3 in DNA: TGCGCCAGCAGGGGACTCTGGGGGAACACTGAAGCTTTCTTT. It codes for CASRGLWGNTEAFF.